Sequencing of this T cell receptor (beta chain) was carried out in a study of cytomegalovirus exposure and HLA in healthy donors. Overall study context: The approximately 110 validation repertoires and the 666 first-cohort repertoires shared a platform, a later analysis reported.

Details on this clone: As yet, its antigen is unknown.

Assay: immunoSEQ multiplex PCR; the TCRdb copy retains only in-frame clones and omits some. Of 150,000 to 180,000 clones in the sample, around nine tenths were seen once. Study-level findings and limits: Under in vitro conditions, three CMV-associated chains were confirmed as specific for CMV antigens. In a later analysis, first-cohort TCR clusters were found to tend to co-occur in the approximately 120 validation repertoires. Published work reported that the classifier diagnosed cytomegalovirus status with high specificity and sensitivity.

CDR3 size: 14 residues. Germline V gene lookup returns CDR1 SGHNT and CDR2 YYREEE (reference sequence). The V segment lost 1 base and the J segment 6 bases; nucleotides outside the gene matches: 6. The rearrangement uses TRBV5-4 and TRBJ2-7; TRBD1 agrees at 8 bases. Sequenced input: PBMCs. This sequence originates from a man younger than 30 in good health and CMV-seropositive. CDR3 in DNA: TGTGCCAGCAGCTTGACCCAGGGGGCGCGCGAGCAGTACTTC. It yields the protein CASSLTQGAREQYF. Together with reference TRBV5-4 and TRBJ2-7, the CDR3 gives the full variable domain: ETGVTQSPTHLIKTRGQQVTLRCSSQSGHNTVSWYQQALGQGPQFIFQYYREEENGRGNFPPRFSGLQFPNYSSELNVNALELDDSALYLCASSLTQGAREQYFGPGTRLTVT.